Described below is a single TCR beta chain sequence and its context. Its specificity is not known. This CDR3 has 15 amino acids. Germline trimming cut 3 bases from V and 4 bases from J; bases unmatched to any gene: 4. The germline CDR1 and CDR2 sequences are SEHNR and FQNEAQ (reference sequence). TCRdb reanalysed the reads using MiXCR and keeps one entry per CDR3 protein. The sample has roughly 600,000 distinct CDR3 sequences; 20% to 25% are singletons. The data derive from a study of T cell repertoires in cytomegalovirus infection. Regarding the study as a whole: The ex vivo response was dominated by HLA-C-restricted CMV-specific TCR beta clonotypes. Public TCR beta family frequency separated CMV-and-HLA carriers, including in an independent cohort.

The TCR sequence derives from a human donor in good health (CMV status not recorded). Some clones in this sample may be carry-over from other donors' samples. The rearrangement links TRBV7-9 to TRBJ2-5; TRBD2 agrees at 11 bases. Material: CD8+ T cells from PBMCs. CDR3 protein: CASSLWGLAAETQYF. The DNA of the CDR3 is TGTGCCAGCAGCTTGTGGGGACTAGCGGCAGAGACCCAGTACTTC.